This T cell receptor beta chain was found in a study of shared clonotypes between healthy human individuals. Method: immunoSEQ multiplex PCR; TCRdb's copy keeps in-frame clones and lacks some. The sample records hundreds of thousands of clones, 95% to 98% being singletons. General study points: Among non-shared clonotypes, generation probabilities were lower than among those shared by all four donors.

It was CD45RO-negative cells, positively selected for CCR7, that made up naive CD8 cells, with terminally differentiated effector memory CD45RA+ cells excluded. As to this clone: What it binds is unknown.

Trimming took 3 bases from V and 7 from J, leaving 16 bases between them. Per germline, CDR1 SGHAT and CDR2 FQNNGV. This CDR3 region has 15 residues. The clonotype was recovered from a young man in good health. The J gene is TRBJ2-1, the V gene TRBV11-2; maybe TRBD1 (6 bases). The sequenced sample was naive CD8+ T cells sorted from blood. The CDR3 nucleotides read TGTGCCAGCAGCTTCGGACAGAGGTATGGGAATGAGCAGTTCTTC. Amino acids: CASSFGQRYGNEQFF.